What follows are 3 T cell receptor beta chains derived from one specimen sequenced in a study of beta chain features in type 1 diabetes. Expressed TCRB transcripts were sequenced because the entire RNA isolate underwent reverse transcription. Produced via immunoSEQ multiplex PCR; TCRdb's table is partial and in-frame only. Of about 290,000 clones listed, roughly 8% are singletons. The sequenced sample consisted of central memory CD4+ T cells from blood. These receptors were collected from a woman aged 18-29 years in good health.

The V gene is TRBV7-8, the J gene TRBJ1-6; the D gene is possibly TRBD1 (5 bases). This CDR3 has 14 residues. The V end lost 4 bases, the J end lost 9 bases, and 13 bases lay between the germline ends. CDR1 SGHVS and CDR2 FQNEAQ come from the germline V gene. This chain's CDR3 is CASSYRQGASPLHF. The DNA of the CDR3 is TGTGCCAGCAGCTATCGGCAGGGTGCTTCACCCCTCCACTTT. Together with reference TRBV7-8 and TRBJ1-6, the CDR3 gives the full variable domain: GAGVSQSPRYKVAKRGQDVALRCDPISGHVSLFWYQQALGQGPEFLTYFQNEAQLDKSGLPSDRFFAERPEGSVSTLKIQRTQQEDSAVYLCASSYRQGASPLHFGNGTRLTVT.

CDR3 coding DNA: TGTGCCTGGGACGTCGGGGACAGGGACTACTACGAGCAGTACTTC. Translating it yields CAWDVGDRDYYEQYF. The rearrangement uses TRBV30 and TRBJ2-7; 9 bases line up with TRBD1. Germline V CDR1 and CDR2: GTSNPN, SVGIG (reference sequence). After removal of 5 bases from V and 3 bases from J, the junction contained 11 bases not matched to a gene. This CDR3 has 15 residues.

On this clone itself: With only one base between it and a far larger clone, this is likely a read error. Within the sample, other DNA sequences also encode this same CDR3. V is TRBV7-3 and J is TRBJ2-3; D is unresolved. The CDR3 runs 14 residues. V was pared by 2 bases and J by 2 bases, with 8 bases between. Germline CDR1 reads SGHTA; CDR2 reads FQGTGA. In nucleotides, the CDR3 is TGTGCCAGCAGCTTAGACGGCAACACAGATACGCAGTATTTT. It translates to CASSLDGNTDTQYF.